Listed below are T cell receptor beta chains from one sample, sequenced in a study of T cells in Graves' hyperthyroidism and ophthalmopathy. Via MiXCR, TCRdb re-called the multiplex PCR reads, giving one row per CDR3 protein. The data show about 96,000 distinct CDR3 sequences, with roughly half seen just once and 25% to 30% held by the top ten. The sample taken for sequencing was blood. These receptors came from a woman in her thirties or forties with Graves' hyperthyroidism. Both conserved end residues are part of each CDR3. Clone size, where shown, is once, few, many, or a class for clones that have expanded.

j_call	clone_size	v_call	cdr3_aa
TRBJ2-7	many	TRBV7-8	CASSLTSASYEQYF
TRBJ2-5	many	TRBV29-1	CSAEWVVQETQYF
TRBJ2-7	many	TRBV25-1	CASSEGGTGRYYEQYF
TRBJ2-5	-	TRBV20-1	CSATGGVSPETQYF
TRBJ1-6	-	TRBV7-3	CASSLSGTYNSPLHF
TRBJ1-1	many	TRBV5-1	CASTLQGNTEAFF
TRBJ2-7	-	TRBV7-2	CASCQTSGVYEQYF
TRBJ2-7	once	TRBV15	CATSPGAYEQYF
TRBJ1-2	-	TRBV2	CATFRQDIYGYTF
TRBJ2-7	-	TRBV6-6	CAGGSTREQYF
TRBJ1-1	many	TRBV12-3/TRBV12-4	CASSFGYRGTEAFF
TRBJ2-7	few	TRBV7-8	CAWCPRRGTVTSGTYEQYF
TRBJ2-2	-	TRBV7-2	CASSLERSTGELFF